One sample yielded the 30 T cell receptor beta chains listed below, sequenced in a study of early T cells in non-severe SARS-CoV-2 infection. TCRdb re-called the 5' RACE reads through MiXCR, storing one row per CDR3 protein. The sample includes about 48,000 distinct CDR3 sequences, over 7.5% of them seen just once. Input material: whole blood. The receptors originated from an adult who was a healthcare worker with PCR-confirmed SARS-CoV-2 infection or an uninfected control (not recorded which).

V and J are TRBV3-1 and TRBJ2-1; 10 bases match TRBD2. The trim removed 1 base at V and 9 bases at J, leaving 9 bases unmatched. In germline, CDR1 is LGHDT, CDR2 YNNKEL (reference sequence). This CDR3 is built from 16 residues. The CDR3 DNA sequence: TGTGCCAGCAGCCAAGGAAGGAGCGGGAGGGCCGGTGAGCAGTTCTTC. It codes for CASSQGRSGRAGEQFF.

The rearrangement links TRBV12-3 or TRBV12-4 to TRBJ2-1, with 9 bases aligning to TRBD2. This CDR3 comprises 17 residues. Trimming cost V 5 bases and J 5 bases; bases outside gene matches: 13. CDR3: CASSPSHLAGVNNEQFF. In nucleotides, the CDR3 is TGTGCCAGCAGTCCGTCCCATTTAGCGGGGGTGAACAATGAGCAGTTCTTC.

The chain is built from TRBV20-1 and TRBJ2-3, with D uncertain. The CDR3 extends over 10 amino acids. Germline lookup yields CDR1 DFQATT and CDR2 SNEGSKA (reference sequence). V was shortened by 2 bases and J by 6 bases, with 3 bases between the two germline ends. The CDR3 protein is CSARLDTQYF. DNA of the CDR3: TGCAGTGCTAGACTCGATACGCAGTATTTT.

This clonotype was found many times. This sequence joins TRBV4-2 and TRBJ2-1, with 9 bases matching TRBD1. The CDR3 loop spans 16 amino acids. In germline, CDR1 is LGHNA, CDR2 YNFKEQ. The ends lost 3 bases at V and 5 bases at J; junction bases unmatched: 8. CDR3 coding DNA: TGTGCCAGCAGCCATCCCGACAGGGGGTCGGACAATGAGCAGTTCTTC. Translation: CASSHPDRGSDNEQFF.

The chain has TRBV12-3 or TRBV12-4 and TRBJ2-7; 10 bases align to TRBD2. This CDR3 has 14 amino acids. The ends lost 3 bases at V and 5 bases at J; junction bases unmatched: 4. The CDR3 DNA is TGTGCCAGCAGTTTTGCCGGGACTAGCGACGAGCAGTACTTC. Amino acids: CASSFAGTSDEQYF.

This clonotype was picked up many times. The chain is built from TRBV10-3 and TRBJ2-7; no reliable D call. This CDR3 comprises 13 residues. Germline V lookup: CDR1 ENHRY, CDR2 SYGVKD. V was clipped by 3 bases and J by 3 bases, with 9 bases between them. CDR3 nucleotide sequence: TGTGCCATCAGTGATCTGTCCGTCTACGAGCAGTACTTC. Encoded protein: CAISDLSVYEQYF.

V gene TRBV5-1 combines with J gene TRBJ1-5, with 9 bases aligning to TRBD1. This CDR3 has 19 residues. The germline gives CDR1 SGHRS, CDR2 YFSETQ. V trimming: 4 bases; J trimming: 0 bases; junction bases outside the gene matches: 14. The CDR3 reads CASSHTGTGTGNSNQPQHF. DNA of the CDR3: TGCGCCAGCAGCCATACCGGGACAGGGACGGGTAATAGCAATCAGCCCCAGCATTTT.

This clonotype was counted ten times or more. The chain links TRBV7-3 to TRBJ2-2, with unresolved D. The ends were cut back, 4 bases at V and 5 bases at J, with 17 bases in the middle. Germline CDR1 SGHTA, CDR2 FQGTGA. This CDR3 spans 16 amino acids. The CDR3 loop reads CASSSYRILGTGELFF. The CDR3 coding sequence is TGTGCCAGCAGCTCATACCGTATACTGGGAACCGGGGAGCTGTTTTTT.

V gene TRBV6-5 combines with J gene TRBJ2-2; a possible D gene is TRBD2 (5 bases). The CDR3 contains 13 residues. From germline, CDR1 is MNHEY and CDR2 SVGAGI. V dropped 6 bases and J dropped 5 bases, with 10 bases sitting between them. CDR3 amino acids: CASSETGTGELFF. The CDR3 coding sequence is TGTGCCAGCAGCGAGACGGGAACCGGGGAGCTGTTTTTT.

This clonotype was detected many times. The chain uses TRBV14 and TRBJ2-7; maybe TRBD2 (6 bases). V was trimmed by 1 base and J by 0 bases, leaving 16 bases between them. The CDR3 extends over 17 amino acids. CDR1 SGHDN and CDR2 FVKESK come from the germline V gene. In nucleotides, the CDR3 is TGTGCCAGCAGCCAAGCCGTCGGTCGGGGGTCCTCCTACGAGCAGTACTTC. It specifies CASSQAVGRGSSYEQYF.

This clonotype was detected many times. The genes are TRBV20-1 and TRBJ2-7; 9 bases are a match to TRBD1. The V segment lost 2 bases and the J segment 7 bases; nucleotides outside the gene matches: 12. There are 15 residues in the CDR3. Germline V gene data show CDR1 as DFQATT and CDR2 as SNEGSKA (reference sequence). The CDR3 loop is CSARKGDRAISEQYF. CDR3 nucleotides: TGCAGTGCTAGAAAGGGGGACAGGGCCATTTCTGAGCAGTACTTC.

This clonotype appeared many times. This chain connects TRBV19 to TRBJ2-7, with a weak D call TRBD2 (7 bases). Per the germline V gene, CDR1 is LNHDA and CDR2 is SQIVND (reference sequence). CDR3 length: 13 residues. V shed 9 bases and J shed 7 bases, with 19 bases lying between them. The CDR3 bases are TGTGCCAGCTCTCCGCCGGGGGGCGGTGAGCAGTACTTC. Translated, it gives CASSPPGGGEQYF.

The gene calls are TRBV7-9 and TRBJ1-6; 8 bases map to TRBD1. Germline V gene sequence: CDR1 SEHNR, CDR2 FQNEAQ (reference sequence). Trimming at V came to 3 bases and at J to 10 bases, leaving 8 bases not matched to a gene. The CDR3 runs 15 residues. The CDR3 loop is CASSFPTGAGSPLHF. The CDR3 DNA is TGTGCCAGCAGCTTTCCGACAGGGGCCGGCTCACCCCTCCACTTT.

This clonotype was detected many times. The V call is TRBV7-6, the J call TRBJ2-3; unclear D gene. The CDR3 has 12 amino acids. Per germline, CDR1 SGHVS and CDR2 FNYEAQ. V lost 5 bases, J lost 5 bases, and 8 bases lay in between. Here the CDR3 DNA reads TGTGCCAGCAGCCGGCTTGAAGATACGCAGTATTTT. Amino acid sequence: CASSRLEDTQYF.

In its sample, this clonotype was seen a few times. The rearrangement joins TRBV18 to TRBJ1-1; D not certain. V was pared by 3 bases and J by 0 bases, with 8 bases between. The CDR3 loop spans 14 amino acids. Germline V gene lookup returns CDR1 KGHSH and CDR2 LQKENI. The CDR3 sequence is CASSPRQMNTEAFF. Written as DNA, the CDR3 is TGTGCCAGCTCACCTCGACAAATGAACACTGAAGCTTTCTTT.

The CDR3 spells CASSLQGGIDNEQFF. CDR3 bases: TGTGCCAGCAGCTTACAGGGAGGGATAGACAATGAGCAGTTCTTC. The J gene is TRBJ2-1, the V gene TRBV7-2, with 7 bases matching TRBD2. This CDR3 is built from 15 residues. Trimming removed 2 bases from V and 5 bases from J; junction bases left unmatched: 6. Per germline, CDR1 SGHTA and CDR2 FQGNSA.

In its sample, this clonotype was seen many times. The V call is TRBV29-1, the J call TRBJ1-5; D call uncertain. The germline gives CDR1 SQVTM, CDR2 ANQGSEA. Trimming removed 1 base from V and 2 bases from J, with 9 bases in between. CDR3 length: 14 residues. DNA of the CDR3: TGCAGCGTTGAAGCCGGAGGCGGCAATCAGCCCCAGCATTTT. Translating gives CSVEAGGGNQPQHF.

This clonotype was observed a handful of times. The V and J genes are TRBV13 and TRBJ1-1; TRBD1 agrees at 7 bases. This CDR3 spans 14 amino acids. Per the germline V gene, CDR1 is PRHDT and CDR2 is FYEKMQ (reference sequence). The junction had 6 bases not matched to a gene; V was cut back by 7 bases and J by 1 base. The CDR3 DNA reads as TGTGCCAGCATAGCAGGGGGGAAGAACACTGAAGCTTTCTTT. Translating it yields CASIAGGKNTEAFF.

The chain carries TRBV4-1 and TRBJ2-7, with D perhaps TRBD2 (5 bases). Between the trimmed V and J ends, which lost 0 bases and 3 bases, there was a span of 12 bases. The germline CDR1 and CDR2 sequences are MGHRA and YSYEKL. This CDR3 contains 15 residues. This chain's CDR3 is CASSQEPGVLYEQYF. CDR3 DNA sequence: TGCGCCAGCAGCCAAGAACCCGGGGTACTCTACGAGCAGTACTTC.

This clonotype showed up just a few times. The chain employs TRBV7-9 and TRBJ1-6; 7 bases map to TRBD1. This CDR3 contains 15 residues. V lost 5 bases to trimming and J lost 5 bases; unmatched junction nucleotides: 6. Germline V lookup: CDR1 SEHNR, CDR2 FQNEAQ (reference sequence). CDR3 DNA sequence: TGTGCCAGCAGCCCCGACAGGGAGCATAATTCACCCCTCCACTTT. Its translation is CASSPDREHNSPLHF.

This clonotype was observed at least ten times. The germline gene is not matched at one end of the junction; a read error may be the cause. Written as DNA, the CDR3 is TGTGCCAGCAGCGTAGGAGGACTCTCGCGCTCTGAAAACACCATATATTTT. Translating it yields CASSVGGLSRSENTIYF. V usage is TRBV9 and J usage is TRBJ1-3; D is ambiguous. The V gene's germline CDR1 is SGDLS and CDR2 YYNGEE. The CDR3 is made up of 17 amino acids.

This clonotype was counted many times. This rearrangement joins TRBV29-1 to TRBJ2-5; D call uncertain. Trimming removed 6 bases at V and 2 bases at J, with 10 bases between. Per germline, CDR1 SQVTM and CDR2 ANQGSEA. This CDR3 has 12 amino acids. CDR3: CSVLGTQETQYF. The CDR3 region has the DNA TGCAGCGTCTTAGGAACGCAAGAGACCCAGTACTTC.

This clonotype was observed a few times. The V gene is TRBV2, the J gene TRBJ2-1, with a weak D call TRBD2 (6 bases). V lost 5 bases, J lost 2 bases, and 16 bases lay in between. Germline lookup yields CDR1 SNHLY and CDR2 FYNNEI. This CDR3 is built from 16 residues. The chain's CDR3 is CASSPAGRRAYNEQFF. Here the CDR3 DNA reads TGTGCCAGCAGTCCGGCCGGGCGGAGGGCCTACAATGAGCAGTTCTTC.

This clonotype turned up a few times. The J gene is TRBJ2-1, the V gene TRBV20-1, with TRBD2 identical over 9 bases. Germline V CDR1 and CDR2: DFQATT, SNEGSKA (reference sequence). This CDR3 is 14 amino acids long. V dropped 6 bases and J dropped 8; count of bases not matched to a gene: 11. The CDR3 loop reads CSAEREAQWDEQFF. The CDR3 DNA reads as TGCAGTGCCGAGCGGGAGGCCCAGTGGGATGAGCAGTTCTTC.

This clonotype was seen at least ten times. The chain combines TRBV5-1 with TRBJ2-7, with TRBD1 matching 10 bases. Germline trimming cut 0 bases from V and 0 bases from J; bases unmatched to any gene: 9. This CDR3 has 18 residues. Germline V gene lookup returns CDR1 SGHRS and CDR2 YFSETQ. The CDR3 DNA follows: TGCGCCAGCAGCTTGGAGGCCCGACAGGGGGCGTTCTCCTACGAGCAGTACTTC. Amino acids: CASSLEARQGAFSYEQYF.

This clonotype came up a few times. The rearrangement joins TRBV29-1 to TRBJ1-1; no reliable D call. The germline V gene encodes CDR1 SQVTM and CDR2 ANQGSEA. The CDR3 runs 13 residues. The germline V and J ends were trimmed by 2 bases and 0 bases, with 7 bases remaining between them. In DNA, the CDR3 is TGCAGCGTTGAACGCCATATGAACACTGAAGCTTTCTTT. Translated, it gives CSVERHMNTEAFF. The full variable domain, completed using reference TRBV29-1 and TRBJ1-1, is SAVISQKPSRDICQRGTSLTIQCQVDSQVTMMFWYRQQPGQSLTLIATANQGSEATYESGFVIDKFPISRPNLTFSTLTVSNMSPEDSSIYLCSVERHMNTEAFFGQGTRLTVV.

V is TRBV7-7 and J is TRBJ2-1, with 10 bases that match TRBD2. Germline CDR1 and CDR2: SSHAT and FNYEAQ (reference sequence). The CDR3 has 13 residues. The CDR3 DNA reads TGTGCAACGGGACTAGCGCCTCTCAATGAGCAGTTCTTC. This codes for CATGLAPLNEQFF. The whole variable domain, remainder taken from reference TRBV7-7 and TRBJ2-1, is GAGVSQSPRYKVTKRGQDVTLRCDPISSHATLYWYQQALGQGPEFLTYFNYEAQPDKSGLPSDRFSAERPEGSISTLTIQRTEQRDSAMYRCATGLAPLNEQFFGPGTRLTVL.

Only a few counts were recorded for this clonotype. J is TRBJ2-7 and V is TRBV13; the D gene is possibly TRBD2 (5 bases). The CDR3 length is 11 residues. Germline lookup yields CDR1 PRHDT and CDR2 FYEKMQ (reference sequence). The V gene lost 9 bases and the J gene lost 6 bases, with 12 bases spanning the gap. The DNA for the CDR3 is TGTGCCAGGAGTCTAGCCACCGAGCAGTACTTC. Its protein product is CARSLATEQYF.

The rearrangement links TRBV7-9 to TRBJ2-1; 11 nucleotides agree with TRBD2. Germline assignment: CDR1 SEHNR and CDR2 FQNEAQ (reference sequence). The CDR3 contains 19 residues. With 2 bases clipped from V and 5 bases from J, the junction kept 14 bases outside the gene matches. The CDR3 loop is CASSLRPGGVLAGDNEQFF. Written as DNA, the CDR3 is TGTGCCAGCAGCTTACGGCCAGGGGGCGTACTAGCGGGGGACAATGAGCAGTTCTTC.

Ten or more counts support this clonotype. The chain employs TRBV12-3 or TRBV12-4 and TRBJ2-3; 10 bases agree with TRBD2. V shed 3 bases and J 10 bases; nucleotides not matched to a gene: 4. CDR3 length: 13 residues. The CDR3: CASSLALAGAQYF. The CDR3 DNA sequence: TGTGCCAGCAGTTTGGCCCTAGCGGGGGCGCAGTATTTT.